These 15 T cell receptor beta chains were all obtained from the same sample, sequenced in a study of beta chain features in type 1 diabetes. Every bit of the isolated RNA underwent reverse transcription, so sequencing read expressed TCRB transcripts. Libraries were prepared by immunoSEQ multiplex PCR; TCRdb keeps only in-frame clonotypes and omits some of them. The data hold hundreds of thousands of clones, with about a sixth observed a single time. Source material: naive CD4+ T cells from blood. These receptors came from a woman under 30 in good health.

The V call is TRBV7-2, the J call TRBJ2-1; unclear D gene. Trimming stripped 1 base from V and 8 bases from J, with 9 bases between. This CDR3 spans 13 amino acids. Germline assignment: CDR1 SGHTA and CDR2 FQGNSA. DNA for the CDR3: TGTGCCAGCAGCTTAGACTGGGTGGATGAGCAGTTCTTC. Translated, it gives CASSLDWVDEQFF.

This clone has a handful of counts. The V gene is TRBV15, the J gene TRBJ2-7; D gene unclear. The CDR3 is made up of 16 amino acids. CDR1 is LNHNV and CDR2 is YYDKDF in the germline V gene (reference sequence). V lost 0 bases and J 3 bases, leaving 15 bases between the germline ends. The CDR3 coding sequence is TGTGCCACCAGCAGAGATGGTGCGGCGAAGCACTACGAGCAGTACTTC. Translation: CATSRDGAAKHYEQYF.

This clone came up a few times. The rearrangement links TRBV18 to TRBJ2-1, with a weak D call TRBD1 (5 bases). Germline-derived CDR1 and CDR2 are KGHSH and LQKENI. The CDR3 consists of 14 residues. The V end was cut by 2 bases, the J end by 5 bases, with 10 bases between. The CDR3 is CASSPSRTNNEQFF. As DNA, the CDR3 is TGTGCCAGCTCACCAAGTCGGACAAACAATGAGCAGTTCTTC.

The chain employs TRBV10-3 and TRBJ2-7; D is perhaps TRBD2 (6 bases). From germline, CDR1 is ENHRY and CDR2 SYGVKD. There are 13 residues in the CDR3. V lost 11 bases and J 2 bases, leaving 16 bases between the germline ends. As DNA, the CDR3 is TGTGCCTCCACCAGGGAGGTTGCCTACGAGCAGTACTTC. Translation gives CASTREVAYEQYF.

V gene TRBV27 combines with J gene TRBJ2-5, with TRBD2 as a possible D gene (6 bases). Germline-derived CDR1 and CDR2 are MNHEY and SMNVEV (reference sequence). The CDR3 consists of 14 residues. Trimming took 5 bases from V and 5 from J, leaving 15 bases between them. DNA for the CDR3: TGTGCCAGCAGTCCTACTAGCCCTCAGGAGACCCAGTACTTC. Protein sequence: CASSPTSPQETQYF.

This chain uses TRBV27 with TRBJ2-7; D remains ambiguous. Trimming cost V 2 bases and J 0 bases, with 8 bases left between them. Germline CDR1 and CDR2: MNHEY and SMNVEV (reference sequence). The CDR3 has 14 residues. The CDR3: CASSLTPISYEQYF. In DNA, the CDR3 is TGTGCCAGCAGTTTAACTCCTATCTCCTACGAGCAGTACTTC.

V and J are TRBV13 and TRBJ2-3, with D possibly being TRBD2 (6 bases). The CDR3 runs to 12 residues. Germline values: CDR1 PRHDT, CDR2 FYEKMQ (reference sequence). Trimming pared 5 bases from V and 10 bases from J, leaving 13 bases between. The CDR3 region is CASSKRERAQYF. The CDR3 coding sequence is TGTGCCAGCAGCAAAAGGGAGCGGGCGCAGTATTTT.

This clone was detected a few times. This rearrangement joins TRBV11-1 to TRBJ2-7, with TRBD2 matching over 10 bases. Germline loops: CDR1 SGHAT, CDR2 FQDESV (reference sequence). This CDR3 is 15 amino acids long. V lost 0 bases, J lost 3 bases, and 2 bases stayed unmatched. CDR3 sequence: CASSLAASGGYEQYF. The CDR3 nucleotides are TGTGCCAGCAGCTTAGCGGCTAGCGGGGGCTACGAGCAGTACTTC.

This clone is a singleton in its sample. In DNA, the CDR3 is TGTGCCAGTAGTATAGGAGGGGGCTCGAGGAACACTGAAGCTTTCTTT. Amino acid sequence: CASSIGGGSRNTEAFF. The rearrangement links TRBV19 to TRBJ1-1, with 7 bases fitting TRBD1. The CDR3 covers 16 residues. The ends lost 1 base at V and 1 base at J; junction bases unmatched: 6. CDR1 is LNHDA, CDR2 SQIVND, per germline (reference sequence).

The chain uses TRBV10-1 and TRBJ2-7; the D gene is possibly TRBD1 (6 bases). Germline CDR1 and CDR2: WNHNN and SYGVQD (reference sequence). Trimming removed 10 bases from V and 5 bases from J, with 12 bases in between. CDR3 length: 11 amino acids. The CDR3 coding sequence is TGCGCCACAGCAGGGGTCAACGAGCAGTACTTC. Residues: CATAGVNEQYF.

This clone has more than one count but fewer than ten. The chain uses TRBV28 and TRBJ2-1; unclear D gene. Germline CDR1 and CDR2: MDHEN and SYDVKM. Trimming cost V 8 bases and J 0 bases, with 8 bases left between them. The length of the CDR3 is 13 residues. CDR3: CASQLDSYNEQFF. The CDR3 bases are TGTGCCAGCCAGCTAGACTCCTACAATGAGCAGTTCTTC.

The chain links TRBV28 to TRBJ1-2, with a weak D call TRBD1 (6 bases). This CDR3 has 16 residues. The V end lost 6 bases, the J end lost 1 base, and 18 bases lay between the germline ends. Germline V CDR1 and CDR2: MDHEN, SYDVKM. CDR3 sequence: CASSPSPGRGNYGYTF. The CDR3 nucleotides read TGTGCCAGCAGCCCCTCCCCTGGCAGGGGTAACTATGGCTACACCTTC.

The chain employs TRBV4-2 and TRBJ1-2; D remains ambiguous. This CDR3 contains 14 residues. Germline CDR1 LGHNA, CDR2 YNFKEQ. Trimming pared 0 bases from V and 7 bases from J, leaving 12 bases between. Here the CDR3 DNA reads TGTGCCAGCAGCCAAGATGGGAGGGAAGGTGGCTACACCTTC. This translates into CASSQDGREGGYTF.

The rearrangement links TRBV6-6 to TRBJ2-7, with D perhaps TRBD2 (5 bases). Per the germline V gene, CDR1 is MNHNY and CDR2 is SVGAGI (reference sequence). Trimming stripped 1 base from V and 2 bases from J, with 12 bases between. The CDR3 has 15 amino acids. The CDR3: CASSYLRGATYEQYF. The CDR3 nucleotides read TGTGCCAGCAGTTACTTACGGGGAGCCACCTACGAGCAGTACTTC.

The chain uses TRBV7-9 and TRBJ2-7, with TRBD1 matching 8 bases. V was clipped by 5 bases and J by 5 bases; unmatched bases: 23. CDR1 is SEHNR, CDR2 FQNEAQ, per germline (reference sequence). The CDR3 is 19 residues long. The CDR3 reads CASSRPWDRPGLGSNEQYF. The DNA for the CDR3 is TGTGCCAGCAGCCGACCTTGGGACAGGCCGGGATTAGGGTCAAACGAGCAGTACTTC.